These 30 T cell receptor beta chains were sequenced from one sample in a study of T cell repertoires in cytomegalovirus infection. These receptors have no known antigen. TCRdb recomputed calls from the reads with MiXCR, one row per CDR3 protein. The sample shows roughly 310,000 distinct CDR3 sequences, around 29% of them seen only once. The source was cultured PBMCs, collected from culture after CMV antigen stimulation. All receptors come from a human donor in good health (CMV status not recorded). Some clones in this sample may be carry-over from other donors' samples.

This clonotype was counted between two and nine times. The rearrangement joins TRBV11-1 to TRBJ2-1; possibly TRBD2 for D (6 bases). The CDR3 sequence is 12 residues long. Germline V gene lookup returns CDR1 SGHAT and CDR2 FQDESV (reference sequence). Trimming took off 5 bases at V and 9 bases at J, with 11 bases between the two ends. CDR3 sequence: CASSQRASEQFF. Written as DNA, the CDR3 is TGTGCCAGCAGCCAGCGGGCGAGTGAGCAGTTCTTC. The full variable domain, rest sourced from reference TRBV11-1 and TRBJ2-1, is EAEVAQSPRYKITEKSQAVAFWCDPISGHATLYWYRQILGQGPELLVQFQDESVVDDSQLPKDRFSAERLKGVDSTLKIQPAELGDSAMYLCASSQRASEQFFGPGTRLTVL.

The chain recombines TRBV6-8 with TRBJ1-1; a possible D gene is TRBD1 (5 bases). CDR3 size: 13 residues. Looked up from germline, CDR1 is MNHGY and CDR2 is SAAAGT. V shed 0 bases and J shed 10 bases, with 12 bases lying between them. CDR3 sequence: CASSYSGPEGAFF. In nucleotides, the CDR3 is TGTGCCAGCAGTTACTCGGGGCCCGAGGGAGCTTTCTTT.

This clonotype has a handful of counts. This rearrangement joins TRBV19 to TRBJ1-1, with D possibly being TRBD1 (6 bases). Germline lookup yields CDR1 LNHDA and CDR2 SQIVND (reference sequence). Trimming pared 7 bases from V and 1 base from J, leaving 13 bases between. CDR3 size: 14 residues. The CDR3 DNA reads as TGTGCCAGTACGCTCGGACAGCAGAACACTGAAGCTTTCTTT. Protein sequence: CASTLGQQNTEAFF.

The V and J genes are TRBV7-9 and TRBJ2-1, with D unresolved. The germline V gene encodes CDR1 SEHNR and CDR2 FQNEAQ (reference sequence). Trimming stripped 5 bases from V and 2 bases from J, with 10 bases between. This CDR3 comprises 14 residues. CDR3 nucleotide sequence: TGTGCCAGCAGCCCCGACGGAACCTACAATGAGCAGTTCTTC. Its protein is CASSPDGTYNEQFF.

There are a few counts of this clonotype. The V gene is TRBV19, the J gene TRBJ1-1, with D hard to call. V lost 2 bases, J lost 4 bases, and 11 bases lay in between. Germline V lookup: CDR1 LNHDA, CDR2 SQIVND (reference sequence). The CDR3 length is 14 residues. CDR3 sequence: CASSIFAGGTEAFF. CDR3 sequence (DNA): TGTGCCAGTAGTATATTCGCCGGTGGCACTGAAGCTTTCTTT.

The chain carries TRBV19 and TRBJ2-2, with D uncertain. There are 13 residues in the CDR3. Germline loops: CDR1 LNHDA, CDR2 SQIVND (reference sequence). V gave up 10 bases and J gave up 5 bases, with 14 bases separating them. The CDR3 spells CATTQIMTGELFF. The CDR3 DNA is TGTGCCACCACCCAAATTATGACCGGGGAGCTGTTTTTT.

V usage is TRBV27 and J usage is TRBJ1-4; 12 bases are shared with TRBD1. Germline V CDR1 and CDR2: MNHEY, SMNVEV (reference sequence). J lost 3 bases, V lost 5 bases, and 4 bases had no gene match. The CDR3 runs 16 residues. CDR3 residues: CASSPGQGAANEKLFF. The CDR3 region has the DNA TGTGCCAGCAGTCCGGGACAGGGGGCAGCTAATGAAAAACTGTTTTTT. The variable domain in full, completed from reference TRBV27 and TRBJ1-4, reads EAQVTQNPRYLITVTGKKLTVTCSQNMNHEYMSWYRQDPGLGLRQIYYSMNVEVTDKGDVPEGYKVSRKEKRNFPLILESPSPNQTSLYFCASSPGQGAANEKLFFGSGTQLSVL.

The rearrangement links TRBV27 to TRBJ1-4; no definite D call. Between the trimmed V and J ends, which lost 1 base and 7 bases, there was a span of 13 bases. CDR3 size: 15 residues. The germline CDR1 and CDR2 sequences are MNHEY and SMNVEV (reference sequence). The CDR3 nucleotides are TGTGCCAGCAGTTTATTGGACCCTCGAGGTGAAAAACTGTTTTTT. It encodes CASSLLDPRGEKLFF.

The chain joins TRBV11-2 to TRBJ2-3; 10 nucleotides line up with TRBD2. The CDR3 loop spans 16 amino acids. The germline V gene has CDR1 SGHAT and CDR2 FQNNGV. V lost 6 bases to trimming and J lost 3 bases; unmatched junction nucleotides: 9. CDR3 DNA sequence: TGTGCCAGCAGTTTCGGACTAGCGGCTTTGACAGATACGCAGTATTTT. This gives the protein CASSFGLAALTDTQYF.

This chain uses TRBV9 with TRBJ2-7; 9 positions match TRBD1. Germline CDR1 SGDLS, CDR2 YYNGEE. The V gene end was trimmed by 3 bases and the J gene end by 5 bases; junction bases not matched to a gene: 6. The CDR3 has 14 residues. This chain's CDR3 is CASSARTGDHEQYF. The DNA of the CDR3 is TGTGCCAGCAGCGCCCGGACAGGGGACCACGAGCAGTACTTC.

In regard to this clonotype: A much more abundant neighbour one base away suggests this may be a read error. The chain joins TRBV7-2 to TRBJ1-1; 7 bases fit TRBD1. Germline CDR1 SGHTA, CDR2 FQGNSA. Trimming at V came to 3 bases and at J to 1 base, leaving 5 bases not matched to a gene. This CDR3 comprises 15 residues. The CDR3 DNA reads TGTGCCAGCAGCTTCAAGACAGGGACGAACACTGAAGCTTTCTTT. It codes for CASSFKTGTNTEAFF. Filled out from reference TRBV7-2 and TRBJ1-1, the complete variable domain reads GAGVSQSPSNKVTEKGKDVELRCDPISGHTALYWYRQSLGQGLEFLIYFQGNSAPDKSGLPSDRFSAERTGGSVSTLTIQRTQQEDSAVYLCASSFKTGTNTEAFFGQGTRLTVV.

This clonotype was counted ten times or more. The chain uses TRBV7-2 and TRBJ2-1, with D possibly being TRBD2 (5 bases). From germline, CDR1 is SGHTA and CDR2 FQGNSA. CDR3 length: 16 residues. V was cut by 11 bases and J by 3 bases, with 23 bases left in between. CDR3 sequence (DNA): TGTGCCGTAAAAAATGGGGAGCGCTTTCACTACAATGAGCAGTTCTTC. Its translation is CAVKNGERFHYNEQFF.

In regard to this clonotype: One end of the junction fails to match germline, which may point to a read error. The chain couples TRBV7-2 to TRBJ2-1, with D unresolved. Looked up from germline, CDR1 is SGHTA and CDR2 is FQGNSA. The CDR3 length is 15 residues. The CDR3 region is CDSSLRTSSYNEQFF. CDR3 sequence (DNA): TGTGACAGCAGCTTACGCACCTCATCCTACAATGAGCAGTTCTTC.

The chain has TRBV11-2 and TRBJ1-1, with TRBD1 identical over 9 bases. The germline CDR1 and CDR2 sequences are SGHAT and FQNNGV. The CDR3 sequence is 15 residues long. The V and J ends lost 6 bases and 3 bases, in that order; junction bases with no gene match: 8. This CDR3 is CASRLTGGRDTEAFF. In DNA, the CDR3 is TGTGCCAGCAGACTAACAGGGGGCCGGGACACTGAAGCTTTCTTT.

This clonotype was seen more than once but under ten times. The gene calls are TRBV11-2 and TRBJ1-5; TRBD1 might be the D (5 bases). There are 16 residues in the CDR3. Germline-derived CDR1 and CDR2 are SGHAT and FQNNGV. Trimming took 1 base from V and 1 from J, leaving 11 bases between them. The CDR3 nucleotides are TGTGCCAGCAGCTTAGGAGCGGGACGGAGCAATCAGCCCCAGCATTTT. This sequence encodes CASSLGAGRSNQPQHF.

This sequence joins TRBV4-1 and TRBJ2-1; 8 nucleotides align to TRBD2. The trim removed 5 bases at V and 8 bases at J, leaving 14 bases unmatched. The germline V gene encodes CDR1 MGHRA and CDR2 YSYEKL. The CDR3 contains 16 residues. The chain's CDR3 is CASSRREGPVGDEQFF. CDR3 DNA sequence: TGCGCCAGCAGCAGACGGGAGGGCCCAGTGGGGGATGAGCAGTTCTTC.

The CDR3 coding sequence is TGTGCCAGCAGCATGGGACAGGGGCGCGAAAAACTGTTTTTT. It specifies CASSMGQGREKLFF. The rearrangement uses TRBV5-5 and TRBJ1-4, with 10 bases that match TRBD1. Looked up from germline, CDR1 is SGHKS and CDR2 is YYEKEE (reference sequence). The CDR3 contains 14 residues. V shed 4 bases, J shed 8 bases, and the junction held 5 bases outside the gene matches. The full variable domain, in which reference TRBV5-5 and TRBJ1-4 provide the parts outside the CDR3, is DAGVTQSPTHLIKTRGQQVTLRCSPISGHKSVSWYQQVLGQGPQFIFQYYEKEERGRGNFPDRFSARQFPNYSSELNVNALLLGDSALYLCASSMGQGREKLFFGSGTQLSVL.

This clonotype was observed many times. J is TRBJ1-4 and V is TRBV7-2, with TRBD1 matching over 7 bases. The CDR3 totals 14 residues. Unmatched junction bases numbered 8, after V lost 5 bases and J lost 8 bases. Germline V gene data show CDR1 as SGHTA and CDR2 as FQGNSA. The CDR3 DNA reads TGTGCCAGCAGCCGGGGACAGTTGGTGGAAAAACTGTTTTTT. It translates to CASSRGQLVEKLFF. Full variable domain (rest looked up from reference TRBV7-2 and TRBJ1-4): GAGVSQSPSNKVTEKGKDVELRCDPISGHTALYWYRQSLGQGLEFLIYFQGNSAPDKSGLPSDRFSAERTGGSVSTLTIQRTQQEDSAVYLCASSRGQLVEKLFFGSGTQLSVL.

This clonotype has a single count. The chain links TRBV19 to TRBJ1-5; maybe TRBD1 (5 bases). The CDR3 spans 14 residues. In germline, CDR1 is LNHDA, CDR2 SQIVND (reference sequence). The V end lost 7 bases, the J end lost 6 bases, and 16 bases lay between the germline ends. The CDR3, as DNA: TGTGCCAGTACCCCGGGAGGGGATCGTCAGCCCCAGCATTTT. As protein: CASTPGGDRQPQHF.

The rearrangement links TRBV12-3 or TRBV12-4 to TRBJ1-5, with 9 bases matching TRBD1. This CDR3 is 15 amino acids long. Trimming at V came to 3 bases and at J to 4 bases, leaving 4 bases not matched to a gene. The CDR3 region is CASSFTGGSNQPQHF. The DNA for the CDR3 is TGTGCCAGCAGTTTCACAGGGGGCTCGAATCAGCCCCAGCATTTT.

V is TRBV7-8 and J is TRBJ2-6, with 8 bases aligning to TRBD2. The CDR3 is 18 amino acids. The J segment lost 1 base and the V segment lost 7 bases, leaving 12 bases of the junction unmatched. Germline loops: CDR1 SGHVS, CDR2 FQNEAQ. CDR3 sequence: CASNVVPGGPSGANVLTF. The DNA of the CDR3 is TGTGCCAGCAACGTAGTCCCGGGAGGGCCGTCTGGGGCCAACGTCCTGACTTTC.

This clonotype was recorded many times. V usage is TRBV6-5 and J usage is TRBJ1-5; the match to TRBD1 covers 8 bases. V gave up 6 bases and J gave up 4 bases; unmatched junction bases: 2. Germline V CDR1 and CDR2: MNHEY, SVGAGI. This CDR3 has 13 amino acids. The CDR3: CASRRTGNQPQHF. DNA of the CDR3: TGTGCCAGCAGGAGGACAGGGAATCAGCCCCAGCATTTT.

This clonotype has at least ten counts. The chain couples TRBV7-6 to TRBJ1-5; D perhaps matches TRBD1 (5 bases). Trimming removed 5 bases from V and 7 bases from J, with 18 bases in between. Germline assignment: CDR1 SGHVS and CDR2 FNYEAQ. The length of the CDR3 is 15 residues. The CDR3 region is CASSPTWGGGQPQHF. The CDR3, as DNA: TGTGCCAGCAGCCCGACCTGGGGGGGTGGACAGCCCCAGCATTTT. The variable domain in full, completed from reference TRBV7-6 and TRBJ1-5, reads GAGVSQSPRYKVTKRGQDVALRCDPISGHVSLYWYRQALGQGPEFLTYFNYEAQQDKSGLPNDRFSAERPEGSISTLTIQRTEQRDSAMYRCASSPTWGGGQPQHFGDGTRLSIL.

Remarks on this clonotype: The germline gene is not matched at one end of the junction; a read error may be the cause. The J gene is TRBJ2-7, the V gene TRBV11-2, with D unresolved. In germline, CDR1 is SGHAT, CDR2 FQNNGV. The CDR3 spans 12 residues. The chain's CDR3 is CASSLAGPRLDF. The CDR3, as DNA: TGTGCCAGCAGCTTAGCCGGACCGAGATTGGACTTC. Looking up the rest from reference TRBV11-2 and TRBJ2-7 gives the full variable domain: EAGVAQSPRYKIIEKRQSVAFWCNPISGHATLYWYQQILGQGPKLLIQFQNNGVVDDSQLPKDRFSAERLKGVDSTLKIQPAKLEDSAVYLCASSLAGPRLDFGPGTRLTVT.

The chain links TRBV2 to TRBJ2-1; D unclear. The CDR3 consists of 14 residues. Germline V gene lookup returns CDR1 SNHLY and CDR2 FYNNEI. V lost 4 bases, J lost 4 bases, and 11 bases lay in between. Here the CDR3 DNA reads TGTGCCAGCAGTGGGCAAGCACGGTACAATGAGCAGTTCTTC. The encoded protein is CASSGQARYNEQFF.

This clonotype was seen more than once but under ten times. The V call is TRBV5-1, the J call TRBJ2-5; tentatively, D is TRBD1 (6 bases). Trimming stripped 0 bases from V and 3 bases from J, with 12 bases between. Germline V gene sequence: CDR1 SGHRS, CDR2 YFSETQ. The CDR3 consists of 15 residues. The CDR3 DNA is TGCGCCAGCAGCTTGGTTGCAGGGGCTGAAGAGACCCAGTACTTC. Amino acid sequence: CASSLVAGAEETQYF.

V gene TRBV12-3 or TRBV12-4 combines with J gene TRBJ2-5; TRBD2 is a possible D gene (5 bases). V lost 6 bases and J 5 bases, leaving 10 bases between the germline ends. The CDR3 totals 12 residues. CDR3 sequence: CASRNSGETQYF. For the CDR3, the DNA is TGTGCCAGCAGAAATTCGGGGGAGACCCAGTACTTC.

This clonotype was seen at least ten times. The chain has TRBV7-2 and TRBJ2-7, with TRBD2 matching 11 bases. The germline CDR1 and CDR2 sequences are SGHTA and FQGNSA. There are 17 residues in the CDR3. The V and J ends lost 5 bases and 10 bases, in that order; junction bases with no gene match: 19. This chain's CDR3 is CASSPEGPRSSGGLQYF. The DNA for the CDR3 is TGTGCCAGCAGCCCGGAGGGTCCCCGGTCTAGCGGGGGGCTTCAGTACTTC.

This clonotype occurred many times. The gene calls are TRBV7-2 and TRBJ2-3; 8 bases match TRBD1. The J segment lost 4 bases and the V segment lost 2 bases, leaving 5 bases of the junction unmatched. The CDR3 totals 15 residues. The germline CDR1 and CDR2 sequences are SGHTA and FQGNSA. This CDR3 reads CASSLQGAIADTQYF. DNA of the CDR3: TGTGCCAGCAGCTTACAGGGGGCTATCGCAGATACGCAGTATTTT.

There are a few counts of this clonotype. The J gene is TRBJ2-7, the V gene TRBV7-8; 10 bases line up with TRBD2. The J segment lost 6 bases and the V segment lost 2 bases, leaving 10 bases of the junction unmatched. The CDR3 runs 16 residues. CDR1 is SGHVS and CDR2 is FQNEAQ in the germline V gene. Here the CDR3 DNA reads TGTGCCAGCAGCTTAATGGGAGCGGGAGGGCCGGGCGAGCAGTACTTC. Protein: CASSLMGAGGPGEQYF. The full variable domain, with the rest looked up from reference TRBV7-8 and TRBJ2-7, is GAGVSQSPRYKVAKRGQDVALRCDPISGHVSLFWYQQALGQGPEFLTYFQNEAQLDKSGLPSDRFFAERPEGSVSTLKIQRTQQEDSAVYLCASSLMGAGGPGEQYFGPGTRLTVT.